A single sample is the source of the 24 T cell receptor beta chains below, sequenced in a study of radiotherapy plus CTLA-4 blockade in lung cancer. This table comes from immunoSEQ multiplex PCR, and its TCRdb copy is limited to in-frame clones, with some not included. The repertoire consists of some 37,000 clones, with over 60% occurring once and the leading ten covering approximately 11%. This specimen consisted of peripheral blood, obtained from a patient treated with radiotherapy plus ipilimumab. The source is a human donor with non-small cell lung cancer who had stable disease on radiotherapy plus ipilimumab.

The chain links TRBV15 to TRBJ2-7; D is undetermined. The CDR3 runs 13 residues. The ends were cut back, 0 bases at V and 2 bases at J, with 5 bases in the middle. Germline V lookup: CDR1 LNHNV, CDR2 YYDKDF (reference sequence). CDR3 loop: CATSRDIPYEQYF. The CDR3 nucleotides read TGTGCCACCAGCAGAGATATCCCCTACGAGCAGTACTTC.

This chain connects TRBV30 to TRBJ2-2; tentative D call: TRBD2 (6 bases). V shed 2 bases and J shed 4 bases, with 11 bases lying between them. This CDR3 is built from 14 residues. Germline V lookup: CDR1 GTSNPN, CDR2 SVGIG (reference sequence). The CDR3 DNA is TGTGCCTGGAGTCCACTCGGGGGCACCGGGGAGCTGTTTTTT. Protein sequence: CAWSPLGGTGELFF.

This clone was seen more than once but under ten times. This chain connects TRBV5-6 to TRBJ1-2, with D maybe TRBD1 (5 bases). Trimming left V 7 bases short and J 0 bases short, with 10 bases between. The CDR3 is 13 amino acids. In germline, CDR1 is SGHDT, CDR2 YYEEEE. The chain's CDR3 is CASGAGSNYGYTF. CDR3 DNA sequence: TGTGCCAGCGGGGCAGGCTCTAACTATGGCTACACCTTC.

This clone was observed a few times. The CDR3 sequence is CASSPLAGRTDTQYF. The CDR3, as DNA: TGTGCCAGCTCACCACTCGCAGGGCGCACAGATACGCAGTATTTT. The chain combines TRBV18 with TRBJ2-3; a weak D match, TRBD1 (5 bases). V was clipped by 1 base and J by 1 base, with 9 bases between them. CDR3 length equals 15 residues. Germline V gene lookup returns CDR1 KGHSH and CDR2 LQKENI. Based on the CDR3 plus reference TRBV18 and TRBJ2-3, the full variable domain is NAGVMQNPRHLVRRRGQEARLRCSPMKGHSHVYWYRQLPEEGLKFMVYLQKENIIDESGMPKERFSAEFPKEGPSILRIQQVVRGDSAAYFCASSPLAGRTDTQYFGPGTRLTVL.

This chain links TRBV6-4 with TRBJ2-5; unclear D gene. This CDR3 is 14 amino acids long. In germline, CDR1 is MRHNA, CDR2 SNTAGT. V was clipped by 3 bases and J by 2 bases, with 10 bases between them. The CDR3 is CASSEGYGQETQYF. DNA for the CDR3: TGTGCCAGCAGTGAGGGTTACGGGCAAGAGACCCAGTACTTC.

V and J are TRBV18 and TRBJ2-3; 8 nucleotides match TRBD1. The CDR3 loop spans 14 amino acids. CDR1 is KGHSH and CDR2 is LQKENI in the germline V gene. The V gene end was trimmed by 6 bases and the J gene end by 3 bases; junction bases not matched to a gene: 5. CDR3 sequence reads: CASSLTGVTDTQYF. The DNA of the CDR3 is TGTGCCAGCTCGCTGACAGGGGTGACAGATACGCAGTATTTT.

This rearrangement joins TRBV7-9 to TRBJ1-1; the D is unclear. The V end was cut by 0 bases, the J end by 11 bases, with 4 bases between. The CDR3 has 10 amino acids. Germline-derived CDR1 and CDR2 are SEHNR and FQNEAQ (reference sequence). The CDR3 sequence is CASSLAEAFF. The CDR3 DNA follows: TGTGCCAGCAGCTTAGCGGAGGCTTTCTTT.

This clone is large by share. The CDR3 nucleotides are TGTGCCAGCAGCGAAACAGGCTACGAGCAGTACTTC. It specifies CASSETGYEQYF. The chain combines TRBV7-9 with TRBJ2-7; perhaps TRBD1 as D (5 bases). Trimming took 5 bases from V and 3 from J, leaving 8 bases between them. Germline V gene data show CDR1 as SEHNR and CDR2 as FQNEAQ (reference sequence). The CDR3 covers 12 residues.

The gene calls are TRBV28 and TRBJ2-7; possibly TRBD2 for D (6 bases). Germline CDR1 is MDHEN and CDR2 is SYDVKM. V lost 6 bases, J lost 0 bases, and 18 bases lay in between. This CDR3 contains 16 residues. The CDR3 region is CASSRRGAGSSYEQYF. The CDR3 coding sequence is TGTGCCAGCAGCCGCCGCGGGGCAGGGAGCTCCTACGAGCAGTACTTC.

The J gene is TRBJ1-2, the V gene TRBV7-9; no clear D gene. The CDR3 loop spans 12 amino acids. V was clipped by 1 base and J by 6 bases, with 6 bases between them. Germline CDR1 is SEHNR and CDR2 is FQNEAQ (reference sequence). The CDR3 here is CASSLVPDGYTF. CDR3 nucleotide sequence: TGTGCCAGCAGCTTAGTCCCGGATGGCTACACCTTC.

The chain uses TRBV5-4 and TRBJ1-6; 9 positions agree with TRBD1. Germline V gives CDR1 SGHNT, CDR2 YYREEE (reference sequence). The CDR3 has 17 residues. Losses at the gene ends were 4 bases for V and 6 bases for J; bases not matched to a gene: 11. The CDR3 DNA reads TGTGCCAGCAGCGGGACAGGGTCTGGGTCAGTTAATTCACCCCTCCACTTT. Its protein is CASSGTGSGSVNSPLHF.

The sample holds a few counts of this clone. V gene TRBV5-1 combines with J gene TRBJ1-2, with D possibly TRBD1 on 6 matching bases. The CDR3 loop spans 15 amino acids. With 1 base removed from V and 7 bases from J, the gap between germline ends came to 17 bases. Germline CDR1 reads SGHRS; CDR2 reads YFSETQ. CDR3 coding DNA: TGCGCCAGCAGCTTGAGGGGATTAGGACAGAGTGGCTACACCTTC. Amino acid sequence: CASSLRGLGQSGYTF.

The V call is TRBV5-5, the J call TRBJ2-5, with D uncertain. Trimming removed 4 bases at V and 1 base at J, with 11 bases between. Per germline, CDR1 SGHKS and CDR2 YYEKEE (reference sequence). The length of the CDR3 is 14 residues. CDR3 sequence reads: CASSPGRTQETQYF. CDR3 coding DNA: TGTGCCAGCAGCCCAGGAAGAACCCAAGAGACCCAGTACTTC.

The chain joins TRBV5-1 to TRBJ2-5; 9 nucleotides match TRBD1. Trimming removed 0 bases from V and 5 bases from J; junction bases left unmatched: 5. Germline CDR1 reads SGHRS; CDR2 reads YFSETQ. The CDR3 spans 15 residues. Here the CDR3 reads CASSLEGQGRETQYF. CDR3 in DNA: TGCGCCAGCAGCTTGGAAGGACAGGGGAGGGAGACCCAGTACTTC.

The genes are TRBV10-3 and TRBJ2-3; weak D call: TRBD2 (7 bases). This CDR3 comprises 16 residues. V was cut by 3 bases and J by 4 bases, with 17 bases left in between. Germline-derived CDR1 and CDR2 are ENHRY and SYGVKD. The CDR3 coding sequence is TGTGCCATCAGTGACCCAAACCCGGGGGGCGCAGATACGCAGTATTTT. Its translation: CAISDPNPGGADTQYF.

The chain uses TRBV5-8 and TRBJ1-1; D is possibly TRBD1 (5 bases). Looked up from germline, CDR1 is SGHTS and CDR2 is YDEGEE. Trimming took 0 bases from V and 0 from J, leaving 21 bases between them. The CDR3 runs 19 residues. The CDR3 sequence: CASSLALRRTYSMNTEAFF. The CDR3 DNA is TGTGCCAGCAGCTTGGCCTTGCGGCGGACATACTCCATGAACACTGAAGCTTTCTTT.

The J gene is TRBJ2-5, the V gene TRBV6-1, with 7 nucleotides matching TRBD1. There are 13 residues in the CDR3. The J segment lost 9 bases and the V segment lost 8 bases, leaving 12 bases of the junction unmatched. Germline V gene data show CDR1 as MNHNS and CDR2 as SASEGT. The CDR3 region is CASGTGEQGAQYF. CDR3 DNA: TGTGCCAGCGGCACAGGGGAACAAGGTGCCCAGTACTTC.

This CDR3 reads CASSHQRGDGKDTQYF. The CDR3 DNA reads as TGTGCCAGCAGCCACCAGCGGGGGGACGGTAAGGATACGCAGTATTTT. The V gene is TRBV14, the J gene TRBJ2-3, with 9 bases fitting TRBD2. V trimming: 3 bases; J trimming: 6 bases; junction bases outside the gene matches: 10. Germline V gene data show CDR1 as SGHDN and CDR2 as FVKESK. The CDR3 consists of 16 residues.

V gene TRBV19 combines with J gene TRBJ2-3; 10 bases match TRBD2. Per the germline V gene, CDR1 is LNHDA and CDR2 is SQIVND (reference sequence). The CDR3 runs to 15 residues. V lost 7 bases and J lost 5; bases outside the gene matches: 9. The DNA of the CDR3 is TGTGCCAGTAACCGAGCGGGGGGGCTGGGAGATACGCAGTATTTT. It specifies CASNRAGGLGDTQYF.

The gene calls are TRBV6-1 and TRBJ2-6; D not resolved. The germline V gene has CDR1 MNHNS and CDR2 SASEGT. Trimming shortened V by 4 bases and J by 0 bases, and 10 bases separated the two germline ends. This CDR3 comprises 16 residues. The DNA of the CDR3 is TGTGCCAGCAGTGGGTACAGCAGCTCTGGGGCCAACGTCCTGACTTTC. It codes for CASSGYSSSGANVLTF.

The chain employs TRBV6-5 and TRBJ1-2, with TRBD1 as a possible D gene (5 bases). CDR1 and CDR2 from the germline V gene are MNHEY and SVGAGI. V was trimmed by 7 bases and J by 4 bases, leaving 16 bases between them. The length of the CDR3 is 14 residues. DNA of the CDR3: TGTGCCAGCAAAGGGAACAGGTTGGCCTATGGCTACACCTTC. Its translation: CASKGNRLAYGYTF.

This clone qualifies as medium-sized. The chain has TRBV7-9 and TRBJ2-2; unclear D gene. CDR3 length: 10 amino acids. CDR1 is SEHNR and CDR2 is FQNEAQ in the germline V gene (reference sequence). The CDR3 DNA reads TGTGCGCAGGACACCGGGGAGCTGTTTTTT. Its protein product is CAQDTGELFF.

This chain joins TRBV6-5 and TRBJ1-5; weak D call: TRBD1 (6 bases). CDR3 length: 14 residues. V lost 5 bases to trimming and J lost 5 bases, with 13 bases between them. Germline CDR1 and CDR2: MNHEY and SVGAGI. The CDR3 nucleotides read TGTGCCAGCAGTGGAAACAGGGTGGATCAGCCCCAGCATTTT. Its translation: CASSGNRVDQPQHF.

The rearrangement uses TRBV7-8 and TRBJ2-7, with D possibly TRBD1 on 5 matching bases. Trimming left V 3 bases short and J 0 bases short, with 12 bases between. Germline V gives CDR1 SGHVS, CDR2 FQNEAQ. This CDR3 has 15 residues. Written as DNA, the CDR3 is TGTGCCAGCAGCTTTAAATTGGACATCTCCTACGAGCAGTACTTC. Translation gives CASSFKLDISYEQYF.